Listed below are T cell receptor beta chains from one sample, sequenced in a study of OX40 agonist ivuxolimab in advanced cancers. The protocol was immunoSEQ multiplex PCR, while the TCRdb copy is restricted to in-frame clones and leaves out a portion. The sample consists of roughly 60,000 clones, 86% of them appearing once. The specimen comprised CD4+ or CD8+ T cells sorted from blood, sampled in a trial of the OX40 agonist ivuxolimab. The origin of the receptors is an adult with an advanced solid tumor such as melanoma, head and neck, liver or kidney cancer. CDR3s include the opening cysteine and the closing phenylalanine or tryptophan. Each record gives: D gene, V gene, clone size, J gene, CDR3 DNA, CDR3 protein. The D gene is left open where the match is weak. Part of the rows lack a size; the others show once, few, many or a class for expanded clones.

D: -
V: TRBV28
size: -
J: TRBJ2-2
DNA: TGTGCCAGCTACGGGCTGACCGGGGAGCTGTTTTTT
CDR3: CASYGLTGELFF

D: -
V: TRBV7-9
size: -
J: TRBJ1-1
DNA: TGTGCCAGCAGCCGATCAGGCAGCAACACTGAAGCTTTCTTT
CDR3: CASSRSGSNTEAFF

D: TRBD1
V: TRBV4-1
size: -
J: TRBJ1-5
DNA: TGCGCCAGCAGCCAAGTCACAGGGGATGATCAGCCCCAGCATTTT
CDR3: CASSQVTGDDQPQHF

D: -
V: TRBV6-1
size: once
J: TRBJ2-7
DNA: TGTGCCAGTATGATCTCCTACGAGCAGTACTTC
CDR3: CASMISYEQYF

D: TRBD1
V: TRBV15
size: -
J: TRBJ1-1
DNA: TGTGCCACCAGCAGAGACCGGGACAGGGAGACTGAAGCTTTCTTT
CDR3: CATSRDRDRETEAFF

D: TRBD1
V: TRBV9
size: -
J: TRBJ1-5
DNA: TGTGCCAGCAGCGCCGGGACAGGGACTCAGCCCCAGCATTTT
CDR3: CASSAGTGTQPQHF

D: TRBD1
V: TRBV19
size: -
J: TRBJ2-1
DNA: TGTGCCAGTAGTGGGACAGGGGGGGGTGAGCAGTTCTTC
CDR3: CASSGTGGGEQFF

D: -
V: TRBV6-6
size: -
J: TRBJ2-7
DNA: TGTGCCAGCAGTCTAGCCAGGGGCTCAGACTACGAGCAGTACTTC
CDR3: CASSLARGSDYEQYF

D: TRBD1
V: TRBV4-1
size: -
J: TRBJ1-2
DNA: TGCGCCAGCAGCTATCACAGGGGCGGCTATGGCTACACCTTC
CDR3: CASSYHRGGYGYTF

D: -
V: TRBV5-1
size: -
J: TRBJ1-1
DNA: TGCGCCAGCAGCTTAAGATCCGGGGGGGCTGAAGCTTTCTTT
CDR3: CASSLRSGGAEAFF

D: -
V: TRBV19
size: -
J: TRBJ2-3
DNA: TGTGCCAGCTTACAAGGCGGAGCGGATACGCAGTATTTT
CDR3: CASLQGGADTQYF

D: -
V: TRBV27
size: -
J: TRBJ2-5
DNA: TGTGCCAGCAGTGAGGGGGGGAGTGGAGAGACCCAGTACTTC
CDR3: CASSEGGSGETQYF

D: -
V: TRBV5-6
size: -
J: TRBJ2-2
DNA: TGTGCCAGCAGCTTGGCCAATAGACAGCACACCGGGGAGCTGTTTTTT
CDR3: CASSLANRQHTGELFF

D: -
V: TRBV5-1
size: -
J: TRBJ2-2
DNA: TGCGCCAGCAGCTTGGGACTAGGGATCGGGGAGCTGTTTTTT
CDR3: CASSLGLGIGELFF

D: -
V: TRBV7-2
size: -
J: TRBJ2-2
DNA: TGTGCCAGCAGCTTAGCGACGGGTGTCGGGGAGCTGTTTTTT
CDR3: CASSLATGVGELFF

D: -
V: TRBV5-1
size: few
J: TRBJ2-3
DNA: TGCGCCAGCAGCCCTGCCGCGGGGGCTACAGATACGCAGTATTTT
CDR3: CASSPAAGATDTQYF

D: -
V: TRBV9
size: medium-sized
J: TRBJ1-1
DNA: TGTGCCAGCAGCGTAGCTCCCGAGGGTGCTGAAGCTTTCTTT
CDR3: CASSVAPEGAEAFF

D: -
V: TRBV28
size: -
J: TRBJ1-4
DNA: TGTGCCAGCAACCAGGTTAATGAAAAACTGTTTTTT
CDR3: CASNQVNEKLFF

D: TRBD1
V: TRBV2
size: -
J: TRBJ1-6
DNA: TGTGCCAGCAGGCAACGAGACAGGGGGATGTCACCCCTCCACTTT
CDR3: CASRQRDRGMSPLHF

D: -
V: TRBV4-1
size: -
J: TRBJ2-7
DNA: TGCGCCAGCAGCCAAGAAGCGCTCTACGAGCAGTACTTC
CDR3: CASSQEALYEQYF

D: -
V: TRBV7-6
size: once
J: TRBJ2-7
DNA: TGTGCCAGCAGCTTAGGAGTGGTCAACGAGCAGTACTTC
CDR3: CASSLGVVNEQYF